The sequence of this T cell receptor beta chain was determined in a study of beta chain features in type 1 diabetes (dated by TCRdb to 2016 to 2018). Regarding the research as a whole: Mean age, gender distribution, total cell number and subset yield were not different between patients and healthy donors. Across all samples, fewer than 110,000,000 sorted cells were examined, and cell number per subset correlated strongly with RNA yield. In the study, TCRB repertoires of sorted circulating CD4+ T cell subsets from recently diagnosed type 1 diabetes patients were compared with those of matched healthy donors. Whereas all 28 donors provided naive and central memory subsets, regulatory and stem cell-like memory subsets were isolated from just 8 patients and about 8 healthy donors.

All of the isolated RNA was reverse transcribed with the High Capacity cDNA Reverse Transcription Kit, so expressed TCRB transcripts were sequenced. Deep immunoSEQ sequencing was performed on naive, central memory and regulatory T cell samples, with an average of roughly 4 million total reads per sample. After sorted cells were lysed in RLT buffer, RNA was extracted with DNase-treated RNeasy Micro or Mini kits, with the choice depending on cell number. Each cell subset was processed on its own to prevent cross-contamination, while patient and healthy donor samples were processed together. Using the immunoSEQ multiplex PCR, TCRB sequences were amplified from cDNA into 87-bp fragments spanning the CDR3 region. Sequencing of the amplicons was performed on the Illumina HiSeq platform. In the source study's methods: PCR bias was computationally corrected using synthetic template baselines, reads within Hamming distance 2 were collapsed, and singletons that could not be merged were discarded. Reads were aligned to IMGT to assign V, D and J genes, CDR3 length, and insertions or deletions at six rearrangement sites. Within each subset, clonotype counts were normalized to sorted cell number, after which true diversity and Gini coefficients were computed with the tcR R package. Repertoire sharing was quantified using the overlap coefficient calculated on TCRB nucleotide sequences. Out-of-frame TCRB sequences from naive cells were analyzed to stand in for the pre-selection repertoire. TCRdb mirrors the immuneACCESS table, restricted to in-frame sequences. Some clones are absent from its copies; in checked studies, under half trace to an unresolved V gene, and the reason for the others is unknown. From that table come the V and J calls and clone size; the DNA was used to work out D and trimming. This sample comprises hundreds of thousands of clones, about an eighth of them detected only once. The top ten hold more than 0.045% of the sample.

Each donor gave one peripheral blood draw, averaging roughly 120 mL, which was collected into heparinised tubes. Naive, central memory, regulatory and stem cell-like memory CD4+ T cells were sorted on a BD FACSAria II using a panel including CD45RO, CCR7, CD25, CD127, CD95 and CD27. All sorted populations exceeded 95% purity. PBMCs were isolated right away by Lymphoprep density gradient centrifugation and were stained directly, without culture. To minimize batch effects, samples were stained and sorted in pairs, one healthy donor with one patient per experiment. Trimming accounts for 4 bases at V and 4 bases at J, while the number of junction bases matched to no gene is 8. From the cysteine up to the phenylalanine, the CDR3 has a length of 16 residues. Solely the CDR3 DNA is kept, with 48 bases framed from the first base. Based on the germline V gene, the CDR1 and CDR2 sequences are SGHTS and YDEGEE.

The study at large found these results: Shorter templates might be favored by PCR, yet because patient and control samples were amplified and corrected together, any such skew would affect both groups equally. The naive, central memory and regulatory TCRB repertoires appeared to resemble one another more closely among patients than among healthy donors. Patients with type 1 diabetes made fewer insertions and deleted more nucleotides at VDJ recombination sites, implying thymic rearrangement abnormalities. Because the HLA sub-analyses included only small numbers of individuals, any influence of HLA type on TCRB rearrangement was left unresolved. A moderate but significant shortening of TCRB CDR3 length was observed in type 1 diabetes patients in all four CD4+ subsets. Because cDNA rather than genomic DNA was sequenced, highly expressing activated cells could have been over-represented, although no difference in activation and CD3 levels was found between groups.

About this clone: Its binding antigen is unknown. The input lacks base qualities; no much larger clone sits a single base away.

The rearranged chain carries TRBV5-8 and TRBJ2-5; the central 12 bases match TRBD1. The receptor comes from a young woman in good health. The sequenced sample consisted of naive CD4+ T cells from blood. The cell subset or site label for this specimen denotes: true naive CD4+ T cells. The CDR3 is CASSPGTGGALETQYF. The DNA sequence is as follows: TGTGCCAGCAGCCCAGGGACAGGGGGCGCCTTAGAGACCCAGTACTTC.